These 14 T cell receptor beta chains were all obtained from the same sample, sequenced in a study of CD8 T cell repertoires and HIV-1 epitope variants. TCRdb's copy holds only in-frame clones and misses some; the assay was immunoSEQ multiplex PCR. The sample has about 4,900 clones; 50% to 75% are singletons. Their antigens are not known. Sequencing used cultured CD8+ T cells derived from PBMCs. These receptors were obtained from a male donor with HIV.

The chain recombines TRBV4-3 with TRBJ2-1; D is possibly TRBD2 (5 bases). V was trimmed by 9 bases and J by 2 bases, leaving 14 bases between them. The germline gives CDR1 LGHNA, CDR2 YSLEER. The length of the CDR3 is 14 residues. CDR3 protein: CASTQDGAYNEQFF. The CDR3 region has the DNA TGCGCCAGTACCCAGGACGGGGCCTACAATGAGCAGTTCTTC.

This clone was found a few times. The chain carries TRBV5-1 and TRBJ2-7; D not resolved. Trimming removed 0 bases at V and 2 bases at J, with 12 bases between. CDR1 is SGHRS and CDR2 is YFSETQ in the germline V gene. This CDR3 has 15 residues. The CDR3 reads CASSLAAGATYEQYF. In DNA, the CDR3 is TGCGCCAGCAGCTTGGCGGCCGGAGCAACCTACGAGCAGTACTTC. Full variable domain (missing parts from reference TRBV5-1 and TRBJ2-7): KAGVTQTPRYLIKTRGQQVTLSCSPISGHRSVSWYQQTPGQGLQFLFEYFSETQRNKGNFPGRFSGRQFSNSRSEMNVSTLELGDSALYLCASSLAAGATYEQYFGPGTRLTVT.

This clone was seen a handful of times. This chain links TRBV9 with TRBJ2-2, with D maybe TRBD1 (6 bases). Germline V gene lookup returns CDR1 SGDLS and CDR2 YYNGEE. V lost 0 bases, J lost 4 bases, and 10 bases lay in between. The length of the CDR3 is 15 residues. DNA of the CDR3: TGTGCCAGCAGCGTAGGGGACATAAGCACCGGGGAGCTGTTTTTT. It codes for CASSVGDISTGELFF.

This chain joins TRBV6-6 and TRBJ1-4; 7 bases agree with TRBD1. This CDR3 region has 15 residues. The V and J ends lost 5 bases and 8 bases, in that order; junction bases with no gene match: 11. CDR1 MNHNY and CDR2 SVGAGI come from the germline V gene (reference sequence). This CDR3 reads CASSLLTGIGEKLFF. CDR3 nucleotides: TGTGCCAGCAGTCTACTGACAGGGATCGGGGAAAAACTGTTTTTT.

The CDR3 loop is CASSQDRGELREAFF. CDR3 DNA sequence: TGCGCCAGCAGCCAAGATAGGGGGGAATTAAGAGAAGCTTTCTTT. The J gene is TRBJ1-1, the V gene TRBV4-3, with D possibly being TRBD1 (6 bases). Germline V gene sequence: CDR1 LGHNA, CDR2 YSLEER. There are 15 residues in the CDR3. Trimming shortened V by 0 bases and J by 8 bases, and 16 bases separated the two germline ends.

The V gene is TRBV28, the J gene TRBJ2-5; 8 bases are shared with TRBD1. After removal of 4 bases from V and 3 bases from J, the junction contained 10 bases not matched to a gene. CDR3 length: 16 amino acids. The V gene's germline CDR1 is MDHEN and CDR2 SYDVKM. As DNA, the CDR3 is TGTGCCAGCAGTTCCCCGGGACAGGAGAGTAAAGAGACCCAGTACTTC. Translated, it gives CASSSPGQESKETQYF.

The chain combines TRBV28 with TRBJ1-1; D is undetermined. The CDR3 has 12 residues. Trimming removed 7 bases at V and 1 base at J, with 7 bases between. Looked up from germline, CDR1 is MDHEN and CDR2 is SYDVKM. The CDR3 nucleotides are TGTGCCAGCACATTGGGGAACACTGAAGCTTTCTTT. This encodes CASTLGNTEAFF.

Turning to this clone: Germline and junction disagree at one end, which may indicate a read error. The rearrangement joins TRBV5-8 to TRBJ2-3; D possibly corresponds to TRBD2 (6 bases). The CDR3 loop spans 15 amino acids. The germline V gene encodes CDR1 SGHTS and CDR2 YDEGEE. CDR3 DNA sequence: TGCGCCAGCAGCTTGGAGGGTGGGGCCGAGGATACGCAGTATTTT. Translating it yields CASSLEGGAEDTQYF.

The count of this clone is one. This chain uses TRBV19 with TRBJ2-4; 7 positions match TRBD1. Losses at the gene ends were 2 bases for V and 9 bases for J; bases not matched to a gene: 10. CDR3 length: 15 residues. Germline-derived CDR1 and CDR2 are LNHDA and SQIVND (reference sequence). CDR3 amino acids: CASSISDRALGIQYF. CDR3 sequence (DNA): TGTGCCAGTAGTATAAGCGACAGGGCGTTGGGCATTCAGTACTTC.

The table lists this clone with a few counts. This chain links TRBV7-2 with TRBJ2-6, with 10 bases identical to TRBD1. The trim removed 5 bases at V and 19 bases at J, leaving 14 bases unmatched. The CDR3 is made up of 14 amino acids. Germline CDR1 and CDR2: SGHTA and FQGNSA. In DNA, the CDR3 is TGTGCCAGCAGCCAAGGTCGGCGGACAGGGGGGTTTACTTTC. Translated, it gives CASSQGRRTGGFTF.

The chain employs TRBV21-1 and TRBJ1-4. TRBV21-1 is given as a pseudogene. The CDR3 has 12 amino acids. CDR3 coding DNA: TGTGCCAGCAGCTGGGGGGGTGAAAAACTGTTTTTT. Translating it yields CASSWGGEKLFF.

The chain uses TRBV30 and TRBJ1-3; TRBD1 might be the D (5 bases). The CDR3 consists of 16 residues. The V gene lost 2 bases and the J gene lost 0 bases, with 14 bases spanning the gap. Germline CDR1 GTSNPN, CDR2 SVGIG (reference sequence). DNA for the CDR3: TGTGCCTGGAGTACATGGGGGGGGAGCTCTGGAAACACCATATATTTT. Translated, it gives CAWSTWGGSSGNTIYF. The variable domain in full, with the rest retrieved from reference TRBV30 and TRBJ1-3, is SQTIHQWPATLVQPVGSPLSLECTVEGTSNPNLYWYRQAAGRGLQLLFYSVGIGQISSEVPQNLSASRPQDRQFILSSKKLLLSDSGFYLCAWSTWGGSSGNTIYFGEGSWLTVV.

In DNA, the CDR3 is TGTGCCAGCAGCTGGACTCCGAGCACCGGGGAGCTGTTTTTT. Translating it yields CASSWTPSTGELFF. The chain links TRBV7-9 to TRBJ2-2, with D maybe TRBD2 (5 bases). Trimming cost V 4 bases and J 4 bases, with 10 bases left between them. The length of the CDR3 is 14 residues. Germline values: CDR1 SEHNR, CDR2 FQNEAQ (reference sequence).

This chain links TRBV5-6 with TRBJ2-7; possibly TRBD1 for D (5 bases). The CDR3 has 16 amino acids. V was pared by 4 bases and J by 2 bases, with 19 bases between. Germline values: CDR1 SGHDT, CDR2 YYEEEE. CDR3 coding DNA: TGTGCCAGCAGCCACACAGTGGGGCAGTTAACCTACGAGCAGTACTTC. This codes for CASSHTVGQLTYEQYF.